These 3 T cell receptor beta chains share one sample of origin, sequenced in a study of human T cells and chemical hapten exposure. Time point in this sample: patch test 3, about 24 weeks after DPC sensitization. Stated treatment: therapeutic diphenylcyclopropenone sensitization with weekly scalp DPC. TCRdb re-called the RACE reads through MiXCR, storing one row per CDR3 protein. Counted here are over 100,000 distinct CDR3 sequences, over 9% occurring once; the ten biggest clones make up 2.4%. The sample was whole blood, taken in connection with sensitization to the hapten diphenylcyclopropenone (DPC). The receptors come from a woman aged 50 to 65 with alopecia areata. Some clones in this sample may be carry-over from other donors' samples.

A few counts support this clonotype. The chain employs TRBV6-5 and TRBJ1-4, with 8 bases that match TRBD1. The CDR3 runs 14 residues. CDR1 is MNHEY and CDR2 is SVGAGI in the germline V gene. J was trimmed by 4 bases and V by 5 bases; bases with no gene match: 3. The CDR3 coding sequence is TGTGCCAGCAGTGGGACAGGAGTTAATGAAAAACTGTTTTTT. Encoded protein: CASSGTGVNEKLFF.

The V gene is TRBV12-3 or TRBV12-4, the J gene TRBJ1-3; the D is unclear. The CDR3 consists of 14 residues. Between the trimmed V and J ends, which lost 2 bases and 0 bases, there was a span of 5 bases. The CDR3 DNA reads TGTGCCAGCAGTTTAACAGTCTCTGGAAACACCATATATTTT. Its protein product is CASSLTVSGNTIYF.

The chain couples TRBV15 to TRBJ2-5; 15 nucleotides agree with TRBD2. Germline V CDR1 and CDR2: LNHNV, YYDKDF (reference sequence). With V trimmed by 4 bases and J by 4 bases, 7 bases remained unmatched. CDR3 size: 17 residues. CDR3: CATSTGLAGGEAETQYF. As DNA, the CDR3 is TGTGCCACCAGCACCGGACTAGCGGGGGGGGAGGCAGAGACCCAGTACTTC.